Below, 11 T cell receptor beta chains from the same sample are listed, as sequenced in a study of T cell responses to AZD1222 COVID-19 vaccine. Profiling relied on immunoSEQ multiplex PCR, and the TCRdb table lists in-frame clones only, not all of them. The sample contains around 120,000 clones, less than 90% of which appear only once. The starting material was peripheral blood, obtained on day 0 of AZD1222 vaccination. The receptor source for this set is an adult in good health.

The chain uses TRBV2 and TRBJ1-2; D is unresolved. Trimming shortened V by 2 bases and J by 0 bases, and 4 bases separated the two germline ends. Germline V CDR1 and CDR2: SNHLY, FYNNEI. The CDR3 is made up of 13 amino acids. For the CDR3, the DNA is TGTGCCAGCAGTGAAACAGCTAACTATGGCTACACCTTC. This translates into CASSETANYGYTF.

This chain connects TRBV6-5 to TRBJ1-1; D remains unclear. The germline CDR1 and CDR2 sequences are MNHEY and SVGAGI. The V end lost 6 bases, the J end lost 1 base, and 6 bases lay between the germline ends. The CDR3 covers 12 residues. The CDR3: CASSGANTEAFF. CDR3 DNA: TGTGCCAGCAGCGGCGCGAACACTGAAGCTTTCTTT.

V gene TRBV11-2 combines with J gene TRBJ2-2; D might be TRBD1 or TRBD2, each matching 5 bases. In germline, CDR1 is SGHAT, CDR2 FQNNGV. Trimming removed 5 bases at V and 1 base at J, with 14 bases between. The CDR3 runs 16 residues. CDR3 protein: CASSLSEGLNTGELFF. CDR3 DNA sequence: TGTGCCAGCAGCCTAAGCGAGGGGTTGAACACCGGGGAGCTGTTTTTT.

The genes are TRBV5-1 and TRBJ2-7, with 7 bases matching TRBD2. Unmatched junction bases numbered 11, after V lost 0 bases and J lost 5 bases. Germline loops: CDR1 SGHRS, CDR2 YFSETQ. This CDR3 is 16 amino acids long. CDR3 sequence (DNA): TGCGCCAGCAGCTTGGATAACGGGGGAGGGCCCAACGAGCAGTACTTC. Amino acid sequence: CASSLDNGGGPNEQYF.

The chain is built from TRBV5-6 and TRBJ1-6, with 9 bases that match TRBD1. CDR3 length: 15 amino acids. The junction had 6 bases not matched to a gene; V was cut back by 4 bases and J by 7 bases. The germline CDR1 and CDR2 sequences are SGHDT and YYEEEE. This chain's CDR3 is CASSRRGQGNSPLHF. As DNA, the CDR3 is TGTGCCAGCAGCCGGCGTGGACAGGGGAATTCACCCCTCCACTTT.

DNA of the CDR3: TGTGCCAGCAGCTTAGGGGACAGGGGGAGGAACACTGAAGCTTTCTTT. Residues: CASSLGDRGRNTEAFF. The genes are TRBV7-9 and TRBJ1-1, with 11 bases identical to TRBD1. CDR1 is SEHNR, CDR2 FQNEAQ, per germline (reference sequence). The CDR3 consists of 16 residues. The V and J ends lost 1 base and 1 base, in that order; junction bases with no gene match: 2. The full variable domain, completed using reference TRBV7-9 and TRBJ1-1, is DTGVSQNPRHKITKRGQNVTFRCDPISEHNRLYWYRQTLGQGPEFLTYFQNEAQLEKSRLLSDRFSAERPKGSFSTLEIQRTEQGDSAMYLCASSLGDRGRNTEAFFGQGTRLTVV.

The rearrangement joins TRBV14 to TRBJ2-5; 8 bases map to TRBD2. The CDR3 runs 15 residues. Trimming at V came to 4 bases and at J to 5 bases, leaving 9 bases not matched to a gene. Germline V gene sequence: CDR1 SGHDN, CDR2 FVKESK. The CDR3, as DNA: TGTGCCAGCAGCCCCCGGGAGGGTACGCGGGAGACCCAGTACTTC. Its protein is CASSPREGTRETQYF.

The rearrangement uses TRBV6-1 and TRBJ2-7; tentative D call: TRBD1 (6 bases). CDR3 length equals 15 residues. Between the trimmed V and J ends, which lost 5 bases and 1 base, there was a span of 15 bases. The germline V gene has CDR1 MNHNS and CDR2 SASEGT. CDR3 loop: CASSQGQQPSYEQYF. In DNA, the CDR3 is TGTGCCAGCAGTCAAGGACAGCAACCATCCTACGAGCAGTACTTC.

With regard to this clone: Different DNA sequences within this sample yield the same CDR3. V is TRBV5-4 and J is TRBJ1-1, with D unresolved. This CDR3 comprises 13 residues. V was trimmed by 0 bases and J by 4 bases, leaving 7 bases between them. The germline V gene has CDR1 SGHNT and CDR2 YYREEE (reference sequence). This CDR3 is CASSLGTATEAFF. CDR3 DNA sequence: TGTGCCAGCAGCTTGGGGACCGCCACTGAAGCTTTCTTT. The full variable domain, completed using reference TRBV5-4 and TRBJ1-1, is ETGVTQSPTHLIKTRGQQVTLRCSSQSGHNTVSWYQQALGQGPQFIFQYYREEENGRGNFPPRFSGLQFPNYSSELNVNALELDDSALYLCASSLGTATEAFFGQGTRLTVV.

This chain links TRBV5-1 with TRBJ2-3, with D perhaps TRBD2 (6 bases). The CDR3 loop spans 15 amino acids. Germline CDR1 reads SGHRS; CDR2 reads YFSETQ. V was trimmed by 1 base and J by 2 bases, leaving 11 bases between them. CDR3 sequence (DNA): TGCGCCAGCAGCTTGTTTGGGGGGTACACAGATACGCAGTATTTT. Protein: CASSLFGGYTDTQYF.

This clone was recorded only once. The chain has TRBV6-5 and TRBJ2-2; D unclear. The CDR3 loop spans 14 amino acids. Germline-derived CDR1 and CDR2 are MNHEY and SVGAGI. Trimming shortened V by 0 bases and J by 4 bases, and 6 bases separated the two germline ends. The CDR3 bases are TGTGCCAGCAGTTACTCGAGGAGCACCGGGGAGCTGTTTTTT. The encoded protein is CASSYSRSTGELFF.